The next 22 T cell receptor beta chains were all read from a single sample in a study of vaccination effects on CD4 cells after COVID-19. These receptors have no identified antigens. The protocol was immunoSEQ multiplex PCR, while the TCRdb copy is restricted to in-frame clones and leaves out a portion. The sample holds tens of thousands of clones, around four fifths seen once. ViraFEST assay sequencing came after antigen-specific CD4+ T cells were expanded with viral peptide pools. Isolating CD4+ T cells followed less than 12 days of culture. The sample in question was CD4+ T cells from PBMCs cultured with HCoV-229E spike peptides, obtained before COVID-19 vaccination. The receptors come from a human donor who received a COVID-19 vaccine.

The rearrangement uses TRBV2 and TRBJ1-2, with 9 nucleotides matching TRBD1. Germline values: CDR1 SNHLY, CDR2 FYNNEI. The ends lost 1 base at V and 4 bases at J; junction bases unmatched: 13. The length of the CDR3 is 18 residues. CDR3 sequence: CASSEELLDRGLSYGYTF. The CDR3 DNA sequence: TGTGCCAGCAGTGAAGAACTGCTGGACAGGGGCCTTTCCTATGGCTACACCTTC.

As DNA, the CDR3 is TGTGCCATCAGTGAGTGGGGTCTGGCTAATGAAAAACTGTTTTTT. Translating it yields CAISEWGLANEKLFF. V usage is TRBV10-3 and J usage is TRBJ1-4; D gene uncertain. The CDR3 has 15 residues. Germline V gene data show CDR1 as ENHRY and CDR2 as SYGVKD. V lost 1 base and J 3 bases, leaving 9 bases between the germline ends.

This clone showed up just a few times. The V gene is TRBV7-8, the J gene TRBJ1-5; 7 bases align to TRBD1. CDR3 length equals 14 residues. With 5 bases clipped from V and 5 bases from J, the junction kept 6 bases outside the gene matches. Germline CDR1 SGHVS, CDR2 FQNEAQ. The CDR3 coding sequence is TGTGCCAGCAGCGCGGACAGGCGAGATCAGCCCCAGCATTTT. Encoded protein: CASSADRRDQPQHF.

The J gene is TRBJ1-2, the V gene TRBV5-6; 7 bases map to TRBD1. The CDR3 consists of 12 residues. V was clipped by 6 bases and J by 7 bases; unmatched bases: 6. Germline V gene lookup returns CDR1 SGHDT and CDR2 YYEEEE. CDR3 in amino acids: CASIRQGSGYTF. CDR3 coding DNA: TGTGCCAGCATACGACAGGGTTCTGGCTACACCTTC.

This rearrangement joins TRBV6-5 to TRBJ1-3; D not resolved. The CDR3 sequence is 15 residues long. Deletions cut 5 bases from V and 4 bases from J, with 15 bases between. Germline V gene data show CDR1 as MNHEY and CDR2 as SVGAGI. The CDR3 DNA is TGTGCCAGCAGTAGAGCGAGGGTTGAGGGAAACACCATATATTTT. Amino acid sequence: CASSRARVEGNTIYF.

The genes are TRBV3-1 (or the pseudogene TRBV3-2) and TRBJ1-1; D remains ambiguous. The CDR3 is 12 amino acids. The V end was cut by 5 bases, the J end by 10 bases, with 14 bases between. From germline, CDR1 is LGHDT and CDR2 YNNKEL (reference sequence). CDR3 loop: CASSSRPGLAFF. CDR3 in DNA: TGTGCCAGCAGCTCAAGGCCGGGATTAGCTTTCTTT.

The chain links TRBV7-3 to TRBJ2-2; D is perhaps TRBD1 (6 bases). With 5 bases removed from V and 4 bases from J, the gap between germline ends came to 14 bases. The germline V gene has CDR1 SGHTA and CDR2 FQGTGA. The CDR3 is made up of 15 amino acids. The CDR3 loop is CASSIPLTGTGELFF. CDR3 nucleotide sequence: TGTGCCAGCAGCATACCTTTGACAGGCACCGGGGAGCTGTTTTTT.

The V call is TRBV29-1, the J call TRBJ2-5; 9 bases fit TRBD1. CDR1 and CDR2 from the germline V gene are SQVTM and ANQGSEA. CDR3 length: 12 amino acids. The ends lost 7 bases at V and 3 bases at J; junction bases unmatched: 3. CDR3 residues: CSARTGEETQYF. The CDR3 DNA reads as TGCAGCGCGAGGACAGGGGAAGAGACCCAGTACTTC.

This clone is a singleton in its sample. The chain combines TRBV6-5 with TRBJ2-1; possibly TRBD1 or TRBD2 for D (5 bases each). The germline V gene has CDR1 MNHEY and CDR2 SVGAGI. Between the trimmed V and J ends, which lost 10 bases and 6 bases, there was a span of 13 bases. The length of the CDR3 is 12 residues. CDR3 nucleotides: TGTGCCATCAGGGACCCAATCAATGAGCAGTTCTTC. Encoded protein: CAIRDPINEQFF.

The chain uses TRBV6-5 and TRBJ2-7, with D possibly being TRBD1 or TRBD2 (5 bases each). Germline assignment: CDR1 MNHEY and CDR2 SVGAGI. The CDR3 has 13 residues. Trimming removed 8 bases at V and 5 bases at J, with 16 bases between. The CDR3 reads CASSRDDYDEQYV. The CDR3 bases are TGTGCCAGCTCCCGGGACGATTATGACGAGCAGTACGTC.

The CDR3 is CASSEIGGEKLFF. Written as DNA, the CDR3 is TGTGCCAGCAGTGAAATAGGAGGAGAAAAACTGTTTTTT. This sequence joins TRBV6-1 and TRBJ1-4; D remains unclear. This CDR3 comprises 13 residues. The germline V gene encodes CDR1 MNHNS and CDR2 SASEGT. V was cut by 2 bases and J by 8 bases, with 9 bases left in between.

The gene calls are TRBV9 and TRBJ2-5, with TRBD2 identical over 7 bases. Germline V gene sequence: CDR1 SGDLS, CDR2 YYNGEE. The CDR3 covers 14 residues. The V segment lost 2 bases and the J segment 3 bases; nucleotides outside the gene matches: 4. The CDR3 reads CASSVGRGEETQYF. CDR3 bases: TGTGCCAGCAGCGTCGGCCGGGGGGAAGAGACCCAGTACTTC. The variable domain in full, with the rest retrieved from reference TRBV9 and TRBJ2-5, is DSGVTQTPKHLITATGQRVTLRCSPRSGDLSVYWYQQSLDQGLQFLIQYYNGEERAKGNILERFSAQQFPDLHSELNLSSLELGDSALYFCASSVGRGEETQYFGPGTRLLVL.

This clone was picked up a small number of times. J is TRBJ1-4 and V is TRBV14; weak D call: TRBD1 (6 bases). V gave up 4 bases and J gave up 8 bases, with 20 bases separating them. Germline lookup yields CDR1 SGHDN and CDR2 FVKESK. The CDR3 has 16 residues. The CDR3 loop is CASSRITQGYREKLFF. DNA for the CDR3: TGTGCCAGCAGCCGAATCACACAGGGATATCGGGAAAAACTGTTTTTT.

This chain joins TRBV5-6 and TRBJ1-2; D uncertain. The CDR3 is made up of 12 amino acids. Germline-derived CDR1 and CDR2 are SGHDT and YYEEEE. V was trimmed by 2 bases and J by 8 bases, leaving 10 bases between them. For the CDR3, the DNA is TGTGCCAGCAGCTTTCATAACGTGGGCTACACCTTC. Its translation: CASSFHNVGYTF.

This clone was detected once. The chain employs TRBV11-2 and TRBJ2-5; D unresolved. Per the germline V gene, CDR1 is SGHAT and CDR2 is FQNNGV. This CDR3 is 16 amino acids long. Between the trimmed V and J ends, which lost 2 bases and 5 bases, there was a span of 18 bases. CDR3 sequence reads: CASSLSMGSGEETQYF. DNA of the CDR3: TGTGCCAGCAGCTTATCGATGGGATCCGGCGAGGAGACCCAGTACTTC.

This chain's CDR3 is CASSSRTSGGADCREQYV. Here the CDR3 DNA reads TGTGCCAGCAGCTCCCGGACTAGCGGGGGGGCTGACTGCAGGGAGCAGTACGTC. The J gene is TRBJ2-7, the V gene TRBV7-3; 15 bases are shared with TRBD2. The ends lost 4 bases at V and 7 bases at J; junction bases unmatched: 14. Germline CDR1 is SGHTA and CDR2 is FQGTGA. The CDR3 has 18 amino acids.

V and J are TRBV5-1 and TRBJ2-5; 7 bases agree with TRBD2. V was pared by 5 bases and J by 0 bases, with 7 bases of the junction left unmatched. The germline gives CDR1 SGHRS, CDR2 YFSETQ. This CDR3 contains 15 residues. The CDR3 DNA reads TGCGCCAGCAGTAAACTAGCGCGCCACCAAGAGACCCAGTACTTC. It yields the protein CASSKLARHQETQYF.

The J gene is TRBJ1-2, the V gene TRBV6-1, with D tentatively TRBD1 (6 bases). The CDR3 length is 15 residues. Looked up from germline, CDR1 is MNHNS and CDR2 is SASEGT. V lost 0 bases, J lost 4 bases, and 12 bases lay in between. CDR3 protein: CASSEAVQGIYGYTF. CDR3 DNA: TGTGCCAGCAGTGAAGCCGTACAGGGTATCTATGGCTACACCTTC.

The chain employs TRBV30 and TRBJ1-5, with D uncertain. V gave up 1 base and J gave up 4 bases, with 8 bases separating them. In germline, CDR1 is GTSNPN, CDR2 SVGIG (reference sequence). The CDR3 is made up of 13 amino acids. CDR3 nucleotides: TGTGCCTGGAGTGAGGGCCGAAATCAGCCCCAGCATTTT. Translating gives CAWSEGRNQPQHF.

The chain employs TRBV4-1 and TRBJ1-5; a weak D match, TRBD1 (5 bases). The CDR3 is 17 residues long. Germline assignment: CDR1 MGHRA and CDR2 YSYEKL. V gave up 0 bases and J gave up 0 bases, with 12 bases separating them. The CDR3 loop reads CASSQEAGWNSNQPQHF. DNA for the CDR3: TGCGCCAGCAGCCAAGAAGCAGGGTGGAATAGCAATCAGCCCCAGCATTTT.

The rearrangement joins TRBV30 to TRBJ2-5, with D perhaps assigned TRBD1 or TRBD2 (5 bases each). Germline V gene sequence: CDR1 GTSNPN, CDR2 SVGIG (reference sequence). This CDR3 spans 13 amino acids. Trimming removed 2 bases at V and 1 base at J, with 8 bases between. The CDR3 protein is CAWSTGPQETQYF. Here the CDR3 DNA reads TGTGCCTGGAGTACGGGGCCCCAAGAGACCCAGTACTTC.

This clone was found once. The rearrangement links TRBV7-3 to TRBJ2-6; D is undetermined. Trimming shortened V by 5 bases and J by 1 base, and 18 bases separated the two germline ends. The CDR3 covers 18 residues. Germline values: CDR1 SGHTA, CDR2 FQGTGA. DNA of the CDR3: TGTGCCAGCAGCCCAGAGATTATTGGTTTGTCTGGGGCCAACGTCCTGACTTTC. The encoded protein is CASSPEIIGLSGANVLTF.